This entry concerns a single T cell receptor (beta chain). The antigen is not known. TCR alpha and TCR beta cDNA libraries with sample barcodes and UMIs came from 5'RACE using constant-segment primers. MiXCR was run by TCRdb on the 5' RACE reads, yielding one entry per CDR3 protein. Counted here are 300,000 to 350,000 distinct CDR3 sequences, 15% to 20% occurring once; the ten biggest clones make up roughly 21%. This entry belongs to a study of T-cell memory formation after mild COVID-19. Looking at the study overall: The study found TCR clusters largely donor specific.

Overall study findings and caveats: The SARS-CoV-2 specificity of second-wave clones reaching peak at day 37 remained unverified. Contracting clones localized mainly to CM and EM when CD4+ and mainly to EMRA when CD8+.

The source of this sequence is a man aged 18 to 29 who had mild COVID-19 (a few samples of this study predate the infection). Cell type and time point are not known. Source material: PBMCs or a T cell subset sorted from them (not recorded which).

In DNA, the CDR3 is TGTGCCAGCAGTTCCGGGACATATAGCAATCAGCCCCAGCATTTT. Its protein product is CASSSGTYSNQPQHF. The V gene is TRBV12-3 or TRBV12-4, the J gene TRBJ1-5, with D possibly being TRBD1 (6 bases). The CDR3 is 15 amino acids. The V end was cut by 4 bases, the J end by 0 bases, with 10 bases between.